This T cell receptor (beta chain) was sequenced for a study of T cell responses to AZD1222 COVID-19 vaccine. Sequencing was performed with immunoSEQ multiplex PCR; in TCRdb, only in-frame clones are kept and a portion is missing. The repertoire consists of approximately 150,000 clones, with roughly 86% occurring once and the leading ten covering 5% to 6.5%. This clone was recorded many times. The same CDR3 arises from other DNA sequences in this sample as well. The CDR3 sequence is 14 residues long. Trimming shortened V by 3 bases and J by 1 base, and 6 bases separated the two germline ends. Germline values: CDR1 KGHSH, CDR2 LQKENI.

This sequence originates from an adult who received the MenACWY meningococcal vaccine as a control. The source material was peripheral blood, sampled 28 days after the second dose of the MenACWY control vaccine. This chain links TRBV18 with TRBJ2-2, with D possibly being TRBD1 (6 bases). The CDR3 loop is CASSPGQNTGELFF. The CDR3 DNA reads as TGTGCCAGCTCACCGGGACAGAACACCGGGGAGCTGTTTTTT.